This entry concerns a single TCR beta chain. The target antigen is unknown. The data are from a study of radiotherapy plus CTLA-4 blockade in lung cancer. General observations from the study: Together with interferon-beta, which increased in serum after radiation, early dynamic changes in blood T cell clones were reportedly the best predictors of response. In blood, after radiotherapy plus ipilimumab, tumor-derived TCR clones expanded.

CDR1 and CDR2 from the germline V gene are MGHDK and SYGVNS. Losses at the gene ends were 2 bases for V and 2 bases for J; bases not matched to a gene: 8. The CDR3 runs to 17 residues. This table comes from immunoSEQ multiplex PCR, and its TCRdb copy is limited to in-frame clones, with some not included. The repertoire has about 120,000 clones, more than 65% of them found once; the top ten carry around 4.8%. The receptor was derived from a human donor with non-small cell lung cancer who had a partial response to radiotherapy plus ipilimumab. The gene calls are TRBV25-1 and TRBJ2-3; 9 nucleotides align to TRBD2. This specimen consisted of peripheral blood, obtained from a patient treated with radiotherapy plus ipilimumab. The DNA of the CDR3 is TGTGCCAGCAGTGAAAGCACGAGCGGGAGGTCCACAGATACGCAGTATTTT. It is translated as CASSESTSGRSTDTQYF.